This TCR beta chain stems from a study of blood T cell repertoires in COVID-19. Study background: Both acute and convalescent COVID-19 samples were obtained from the United States, Italy and Spain. Sources were T cells, B-cell-depleted T cells, or PBMCs; the material itself was cDNA or gDNA.

Per the authors' pipeline: By means of reference gene primer amplification, nucleated cell counts were estimated. Profiling relied on immunoSEQ multiplex PCR, and the TCRdb table lists in-frame clones only, not all of them. V, J and clone size derive from that table, while D and trimming were established from the DNA sequence. Here the sample spans about 150,000 clones, around 83% being singletons. The CDR3 covers 13 residues. The germline V gene has CDR1 MGHRA and CDR2 YSYEKL. V shed 1 base and J shed 6 bases, with 8 bases lying between them. Participants were aged about 18 to 90 years, lived in over 20 US areas, and enrolled virtually.

V and J are TRBV4-1 and TRBJ2-3; D unresolved. Sequencing used PBMCs or T cells enriched from blood (not recorded which). The receptor was isolated from a woman in her fifties or sixties who had been exposed to COVID-19. CDR3 DNA sequence: TGCGCCAGCAGCCAAGGGTTAGTTGATACGCAGTATTTT. Translation: CASSQGLVDTQYF.